The clone carrying this T cell receptor beta chain has a handful of counts. Its target is not known. This CDR3 is 18 amino acids long. Trimming cost V 5 bases and J 0 bases, with 19 bases left between them. The germline V gene has CDR1 KGHDR and CDR2 SFDVKD. Full-length variable regions came from constant-region reverse primers plus semi-nested Nested Universal Primer A PCR. MiXCR, run by TCRdb on the 5' RACE reads, gives a single entry per CDR3 protein. The data show 30,000 to 40,000 distinct CDR3 sequences, 26% seen once. Notes on the study in general: Tumor memory CD4+ T cell TCR gene usage clustered with blood and lymph node memory CD4+ cells and lymph node naive CD4+ cells. Whole repertoires were not studied in the larger cohort, only one V-J beta rearrangement.

This rearrangement joins TRBV24-1 to TRBJ2-1; no clear D gene. The receptor comes from a female donor with breast cancer. The sequenced material came from naive CD4+ T cells sorted from a lymph node. The sample's subset: naive CD4+ T cells, CD4+CD45RA+CD25-. Here the CDR3 reads CATSALAPGRGSYNEQFF. CDR3 bases: TGTGCCACCAGTGCCTTGGCCCCGGGTCGCGGCTCCTACAATGAGCAGTTCTTC.